The present T cell receptor (beta chain) was sequenced within a study of blood T cell repertoires in COVID-19. On the study more broadly: From the United States, Italy and Spain came samples of acute and convalescent COVID-19. Nucleic acid was either cDNA or gDNA, and it came from T cells, B-cell-depleted T cells, or PBMCs.

Per the authors' pipeline: The authors estimated nucleated cell counts from reference gene primer amplification. TCRdb's copy holds only in-frame clones and misses some; the assay was immunoSEQ multiplex PCR. V and J calls and clone size are given by that table; D and trimming were obtained from the DNA. The sample includes about 210,000 clones, more than 70% seen only once; the top ten take roughly 2.9%. V dropped 0 bases and J dropped 0 bases, with 7 bases sitting between them. The CDR3 length is 15 residues. Germline CDR1 and CDR2: SGHRS and YFSETQ. V gene TRBV5-1 combines with J gene TRBJ1-3; D gene uncertain. This sequence originates from a middle-aged man with active or convalescent COVID-19. Sequences were obtained from peripheral blood. The CDR3 protein is CASSLELISGNTIYF. The DNA of the CDR3 is TGCGCCAGCAGCTTGGAACTCATCTCTGGAAACACCATATATTTT.